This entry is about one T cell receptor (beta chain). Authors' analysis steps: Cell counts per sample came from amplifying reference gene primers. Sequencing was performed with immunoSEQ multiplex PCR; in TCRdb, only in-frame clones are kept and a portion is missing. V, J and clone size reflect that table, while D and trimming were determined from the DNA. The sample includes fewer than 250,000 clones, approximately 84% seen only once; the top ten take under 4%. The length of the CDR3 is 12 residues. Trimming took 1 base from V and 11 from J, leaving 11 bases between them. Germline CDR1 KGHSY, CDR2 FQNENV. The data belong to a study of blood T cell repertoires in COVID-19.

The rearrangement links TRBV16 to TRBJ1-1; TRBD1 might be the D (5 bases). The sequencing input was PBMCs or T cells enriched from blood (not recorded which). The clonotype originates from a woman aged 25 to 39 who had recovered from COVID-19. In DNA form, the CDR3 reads TGTGCCAGCAGCCAATACGCAGGGAGGGCTTTCTTT. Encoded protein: CASSQYAGRAFF. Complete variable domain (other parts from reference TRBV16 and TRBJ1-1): GEEVAQTPKHLVRGEGQKAKLYCAPIKGHSYVFWYQQVLKNEFKFLISFQNENVFDETGMPKERFSAKCLPNSPCSLEIQATKLEDSAVYFCASSQYAGRAFFGQGTRLTVV.